Given below is one TCR beta chain in context. The data originate from a study of blood T cell repertoires in COVID-19. Study background: Researchers got acute and convalescent COVID-19 samples from the United States, Italy and Spain. Sample material is recorded as cDNA or gDNA derived from T cells, B-cell-depleted T cells, or PBMCs.

The CDR3 spans 13 residues. Germline V CDR1 and CDR2: SGHTA, FQGTGA. After removal of 4 bases from V and 8 bases from J, the junction contained 4 bases not matched to a gene. Original analysis: Amplified reference gene primers provided the basis for estimating nucleated cell counts. Generated by immunoSEQ multiplex PCR, the TCRdb table keeps only in-frame clones and is missing some. V, J and clone size are taken as reported in that table, and D and trimming were inferred from the DNA itself. The repertoire holds 190,000 or so clones, with 80% to 90% as singletons. The rearrangement uses TRBV7-3 and TRBJ1-2, with TRBD1 identical over 10 bases. This TCR came from a man aged 35 to 55 with active or convalescent COVID-19. Sequencing was performed on peripheral blood. CDR3 protein: CASSSRQGAGYTF. DNA of the CDR3: TGTGCCAGCAGCTCGCGACAGGGGGCCGGCTACACCTTC.